These 21 T cell receptor beta chains originate from one sample sequenced in a study of blood T cells in healthy people across ages. Combining a sample-barcoded 5' primer with a J-beta primer mix, a second PCR ran for about 7 to 11 cycles. TCRdb recomputed calls from the 5' RACE reads with MiXCR, one row per CDR3 protein. In the table there are about 650,000 distinct CDR3 sequences, about 30% of which are singletons. Sequencing input: blood. These TCRs come from a woman aged 80 or older in good health.

Concerning this clonotype itself: A much bigger clone sits one base away, suggesting this may be a read error. J is TRBJ2-7 and V is TRBV7-2; D gene unclear. This CDR3 spans 15 amino acids. Trimming took off 1 base at V and 12 bases at J, with 22 bases between the two ends. CDR1 and CDR2 (germline): SGHTA, FQGNSA. In DNA, the CDR3 is TGTGCCAGCAGCTTAGAAAGTACGGTGAAAAGCATTCGGTACTTC. Its protein is CASSLESTVKSIRYF.

V is TRBV24-1 and J is TRBJ2-7, with D tentatively TRBD2 (5 bases). Trimming shortened V by 0 bases and J by 7 bases, and 18 bases separated the two germline ends. The CDR3 sequence is 16 residues long. In germline, CDR1 is KGHDR, CDR2 SFDVKD. The CDR3 sequence is CATSDLEGDPYNEQYF. The CDR3 DNA reads TGTGCCACCAGTGATTTGGAGGGAGACCCCTACAATGAGCAGTACTTC.

Details on this clonotype: A read error may explain this, as a much larger clone is one base away. The chain joins TRBV12-3 or TRBV12-4 to TRBJ1-5; D is uncertain. CDR3 length equals 13 residues. Deletions cut 2 bases from V and 7 bases from J, with 9 bases between. DNA of the CDR3: TGTGCCAGCAGTTTAAGGCGGGTCCAGCCCCAGCATTTT. Translated, it gives CASSLRRVQPQHF.

The chain carries TRBV27 and TRBJ1-1; no clear D. CDR1 and CDR2 (germline): MNHEY, SMNVEV (reference sequence). This CDR3 has 15 residues. The V end lost 3 bases, the J end lost 5 bases, and 16 bases lay between the germline ends. In DNA form, the CDR3 reads TGTGCCAGCAGTTTGGGAGTCTCCCCAAGGACTGAAGCTTTCTTT. Its protein product is CASSLGVSPRTEAFF.

As for this clonotype: Being one base from a much bigger clone, this may be a read error. The chain uses TRBV6-6 and TRBJ1-1; 7 bases are a match to TRBD1. Germline V gene sequence: CDR1 MNHNY, CDR2 SVGAGI (reference sequence). V was clipped by 6 bases and J by 4 bases; unmatched bases: 5. The CDR3 is 13 amino acids. The CDR3 bases are TGTGCCAGCAGCACGGCAGGGGGCACTGAAGCTTTCTTT. Translation: CASSTAGGTEAFF.

In its sample, this clonotype was seen many times. The CDR3 spells CASSLVTGGEETQYF. The CDR3 DNA reads TGCGCCAGCAGCTTGGTAACTGGGGGCGAGGAGACCCAGTACTTC. The V and J genes are TRBV5-1 and TRBJ2-5; tentatively, D is TRBD1 (6 bases). Germline V gives CDR1 SGHRS, CDR2 YFSETQ. V shed 0 bases and J shed 5 bases, with 14 bases lying between them. The CDR3 sequence is 15 residues long.

For this clonotype: A read error may be the cause here, since a much bigger clone is one base away. The CDR3 reads CASSLADGVEGYTF. CDR3 nucleotides: TGTGCCAGCAGCCTCGCAGACGGGGTGGAAGGCTACACCTTC. V usage is TRBV7-2 and J usage is TRBJ1-2; D gene unclear. Germline values: CDR1 SGHTA, CDR2 FQGNSA. Trimming took off 5 bases at V and 8 bases at J, with 18 bases between the two ends. This CDR3 comprises 14 residues.

Only a few counts were recorded for this clonotype. V is TRBV3-1 and J is TRBJ1-1; D call uncertain. This CDR3 has 14 residues. The germline CDR1 and CDR2 sequences are LGHDT and YNNKEL (reference sequence). V was pared by 4 bases and J by 4 bases, with 13 bases between. The CDR3 region has the DNA TGTGCCAGCAGCCTTAGGCGCGGAATCACTGAAGCTTTCTTT. Amino acids: CASSLRRGITEAFF. The full variable domain, its missing parts supplied by reference TRBV3-1 and TRBJ1-1, is DTAVSQTPKYLVTQMGNDKSIKCEQNLGHDTMYWYKQDSKKFLKIMFSYNNKELIINETVPNRFSPKSPDKAHLNLHINSLELGDSAVYFCASSLRRGITEAFFGQGTRLTVV.

A word on this clonotype: This may be a read error: a much more frequent sequence differs by one nucleotide. The genes are TRBV12-3 or TRBV12-4 and TRBJ1-2, with no clear D. This CDR3 is 16 amino acids long. The chain's CDR3 is CASSLGFTGPREGHTF. The CDR3 DNA reads as TGTGCCAGCAGCTTAGGATTCACGGGTCCTCGGGAGGGCCACACCTTC.

The chain is built from TRBV20-1 and TRBJ2-3; 8 positions agree with TRBD2. Germline V gene sequence: CDR1 DFQATT, CDR2 SNEGSKA (reference sequence). V lost 8 bases to trimming and J lost 4 bases; unmatched junction nucleotides: 8. The CDR3 consists of 13 residues. The DNA of the CDR3 is TGCAGTAGTCCCGGACTAGCCTCAGATACGCAGTATTTT. Translated, it gives CSSPGLASDTQYF.

The chain recombines TRBV30 with TRBJ1-6, with unresolved D. The CDR3 spans 13 residues. V lost 7 bases to trimming and J lost 10 bases, with 17 bases between them. Germline V gene lookup returns CDR1 GTSNPN and CDR2 SVGIG (reference sequence). The CDR3 protein is CASSDQTRSPLHF. DNA of the CDR3: TGTGCCTCCTCGGACCAAACCAGGTCACCCCTCCACTTT.

The chain is built from TRBV28 and TRBJ1-4, with D perhaps TRBD1 (5 bases). In germline, CDR1 is MDHEN, CDR2 SYDVKM. V lost 4 bases to trimming and J lost 0 bases, with 9 bases between them. CDR3 length: 15 residues. The CDR3 region has the DNA TGTGCCAGCAGTTCGGGGGGGTCAACTAATGAAAAACTGTTTTTT. The encoded protein is CASSSGGSTNEKLFF.

The CDR3 sequence is CSALQGEYEQYF. DNA of the CDR3: TGCAGTGCACTTCAGGGCGAGTACGAGCAGTACTTC. The rearrangement uses TRBV20-1 and TRBJ2-5; weak D call: TRBD1 (5 bases). The J call may be faulty, since TRBJ2-7 better matches the DNA end. The CDR3 length is 12 residues. The germline gives CDR1 DFQATT, CDR2 SNEGSKA (reference sequence).

This clonotype has at least ten counts. The gene calls are TRBV15 and TRBJ2-1, with D uncertain. CDR3 length: 15 residues. Deletions cut 0 bases from V and 0 bases from J, with 6 bases between. The germline V gene encodes CDR1 LNHNV and CDR2 YYDKDF (reference sequence). CDR3 coding DNA: TGTGCCACCAGCAGAGATGTAAGCTCCTACAATGAGCAGTTCTTC. It is translated as CATSRDVSSYNEQFF. The full variable domain, rest sourced from reference TRBV15 and TRBJ2-1, is DAMVIQNPRYQVTQFGKPVTLSCSQTLNHNVMYWYQQKSSQAPKLLFHYYDKDFNNEADTPDNFQSRRPNTSFCFLDIRSPGLGDTAMYLCATSRDVSSYNEQFFGPGTRLTVL.

The chain recombines TRBV7-9 with TRBJ2-3; D ambiguous. CDR1 SEHNR and CDR2 FQNEAQ come from the germline V gene (reference sequence). With 9 bases removed from V and 2 bases from J, the gap between germline ends came to 9 bases. CDR3 length: 12 amino acids. The CDR3 coding sequence is TGTGCCAGGGACCTGATCACAGATACGCAGTATTTT. This codes for CARDLITDTQYF.

This clonotype was recorded many times. The V call is TRBV6-1, the J call TRBJ1-5; D gene ambiguous. V lost 4 bases and J 11 bases, leaving 15 bases between the germline ends. Germline CDR1 is MNHNS and CDR2 is SASEGT. This CDR3 region has 13 residues. Here the CDR3 DNA reads TGTGCCAGCAGTGCAGAACACCGAGGCGCCCAGCATTTT. It specifies CASSAEHRGAQHF.

This clonotype was observed a few times. One junction end does not reproduce the germline sequence, and a read error may be involved. The chain combines TRBV3-1 with TRBJ1-1; D call uncertain. The CDR3 sequence is 12 residues long. CDR1 and CDR2 (germline): LGHDT, YNNKEL (reference sequence). The chain's CDR3 is CASSQRNTGAFF. The CDR3 nucleotides are TGTGCCAGCAGCCAGAGGAACACTGGAGCTTTCTTT.

This clonotype was seen many times. The J gene is TRBJ2-3, the V gene TRBV5-1; no reliable D call. The V gene's germline CDR1 is SGHRS and CDR2 YFSETQ. The ends were cut back, 2 bases at V and 3 bases at J, with 10 bases in the middle. The CDR3 is 14 amino acids. CDR3 in amino acids: CASSLQMQTDTQYF. CDR3 DNA: TGCGCCAGCAGCTTACAGATGCAGACAGATACGCAGTATTTT.

Turning to this clonotype: One base away lies a much larger clone, so this may be a sequencing read error. The chain is built from TRBV20-1 and TRBJ1-2; a possible D gene is TRBD1 (5 bases). Germline V gene sequence: CDR1 DFQATT, CDR2 SNEGSKA (reference sequence). CDR3 size: 13 residues. CDR3: CGAGDKGNYGYTF. The CDR3 bases are TGCGGTGCTGGTGACAAGGGGAACTATGGCTACACCTTC.

The J gene is TRBJ2-7, the V gene TRBV7-2; 13 nucleotides agree with TRBD2. Germline loops: CDR1 SGHTA, CDR2 FQGNSA. V was pared by 3 bases and J by 0 bases, with 8 bases of the junction left unmatched. The CDR3 loop spans 18 amino acids. CDR3 sequence (DNA): TGTGCCAGCAGCTTGGGGGGGAGGACTAGCGGGAGCTCCTACGAGCAGTACTTC. Its translation is CASSLGGRTSGSSYEQYF.

The CDR3 here is CASSLEQFRTEAFF. In nucleotides, the CDR3 is TGCGCCAGCAGCTTGGAACAGTTTCGCACTGAAGCTTTCTTT. The J gene is TRBJ1-1, the V gene TRBV5-1; no clear D gene. The V end lost 0 bases, the J end lost 4 bases, and 10 bases lay between the germline ends. The V gene's germline CDR1 is SGHRS and CDR2 YFSETQ. This CDR3 is built from 14 residues. Combining the CDR3 with reference TRBV5-1 and TRBJ1-1 gives the whole variable domain KAGVTQTPRYLIKTRGQQVTLSCSPISGHRSVSWYQQTPGQGLQFLFEYFSETQRNKGNFPGRFSGRQFSNSRSEMNVSTLELGDSALYLCASSLEQFRTEAFFGQGTRLTVV.